This T cell receptor beta chain was identified in a study of cytomegalovirus exposure and HLA in healthy donors. This CDR3 contains 12 residues. Germline CDR1 is SGHVS and CDR2 is FNYEAQ. The germline V and J ends were trimmed by 5 bases and 7 bases, with 11 bases remaining between them. It was with 60 Vbeta and 13 Jbeta primers that the PCR ran. Generated by immunoSEQ multiplex PCR, the TCRdb table keeps only in-frame clones and is missing some. The sample includes 150,000 to 180,000 clones, roughly 80% of them seen just once. The TCR was taken from a man under 40 in good health and CMV-seropositive. The J gene is TRBJ2-5, the V gene TRBV7-6, with D tentatively TRBD1 (5 bases). The sequencing input was PBMCs. As DNA, the CDR3 is TGTGCCAGCAGCCCCTCCACAGGGACCCAGTACTTC. Residues: CASSPSTGTQYF.